These T cell receptor beta chains were read from a single sample in a study of blood T cell repertoires in COVID-19. Clones were sequenced by immunoSEQ multiplex PCR, and TCRdb holds only the in-frame ones, with some missing. The sample consists of roughly 30,000 clones, nearly 90% of them appearing once. Material: peripheral blood. The receptors were sampled from a man aged 55 to 69 with COVID-19, enrolled during active disease. Each CDR3 is given with its conserved first and last residue. A D gene is named only where the DNA matches it firmly. Part of the rows lack a size; the others show once, few, many or a class for expanded clones.

d_gene	abundance	v_gene	j_gene	CDR3nt	CDR3aa
TRBD2	.	TRBV27	TRBJ2-2	TGTGCCAGCAGTTTATTCCCTGGGAGGGAGGGGAACACCGGGGAGCTGTTTTTT	CASSLFPGREGNTGELFF
TRBD1	.	TRBV11-2	TRBJ2-5	TGTGCCAGCAGCTCTGGGACAGTCCAAGAGACCCAGTACTTC	CASSSGTVQETQYF
.	.	TRBV11-2	TRBJ2-1	TGTGCCAGCAGCCACCGGCGGGCCCTCTCCTACAATGAGCAGTTCTTC	CASSHRRALSYNEQFF
.	once	TRBV2	TRBJ1-1	TGTGCCAGAGGGACACGGTTCAACACTGAAGCTTTCTTT	CARGTRFNTEAFF
.	few	TRBV12-3/TRBV12-4	TRBJ2-7	TGTGCCAGCAGTTTCAGGGGTTCCGAGCAGTACTTC	CASSFRGSEQYF
.	.	TRBV25-1	TRBJ2-2	TGTGCCAGCAAGAGCGGTAACGGGGAGCTGTTTTTT	CASKSGNGELFF
TRBD2	.	TRBV7-8	TRBJ2-7	TGTGCCAGCAGCCCCCGGACTAGCGGCTCCTACGAGCAGTACTTC	CASSPRTSGSYEQYF
TRBD2	once	TRBV27	TRBJ2-7	TGTGCCAGCAGCCCGGGACTAGAGTCCTACGAGCAGTACTTC	CASSPGLESYEQYF
TRBD1	.	TRBV11-2	TRBJ2-7	TGTGCCAGCAGCTTGGGACAGGGGGATATCTACGAGCAGTACTTC	CASSLGQGDIYEQYF
.	.	TRBV7-2	TRBJ2-3	TGTGCCAGCAGCTCGAGTACCGGTCCACAGTATTTT	CASSSSTGPQYF